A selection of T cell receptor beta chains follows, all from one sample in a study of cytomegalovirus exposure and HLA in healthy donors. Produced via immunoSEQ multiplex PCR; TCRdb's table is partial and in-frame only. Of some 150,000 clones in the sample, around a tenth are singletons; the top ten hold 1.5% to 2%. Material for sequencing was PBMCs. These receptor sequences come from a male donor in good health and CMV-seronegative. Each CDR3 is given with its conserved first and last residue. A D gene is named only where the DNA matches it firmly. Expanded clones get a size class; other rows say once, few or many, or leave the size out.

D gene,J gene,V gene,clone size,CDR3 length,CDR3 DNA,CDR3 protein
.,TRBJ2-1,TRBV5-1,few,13,TGCGCCAGCGGGTCAACGGGGAAAAATGAGCAGTTCTTC,CASGSTGKNEQFF
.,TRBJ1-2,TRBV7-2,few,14,TGTGCCAGCAGCTTACCGGGGTACTTCTATGGCTACACCTTC,CASSLPGYFYGYTF
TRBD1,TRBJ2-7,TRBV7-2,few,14,TGTGCCAGCAGCTTGTCCGGCAGGGGGACCGAGCAGTACTTC,CASSLSGRGTEQYF
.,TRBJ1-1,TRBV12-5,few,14,TGTGCTAGTGGTAAAGGGGTGGAGAACACTGAAGCTTTCTTT,CASGKGVENTEAFF
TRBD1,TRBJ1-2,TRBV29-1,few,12,TGCAGTGTACAGGGGGGGGCGCTTGGCTACACCTTC,CSVQGGALGYTF
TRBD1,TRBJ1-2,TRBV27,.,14,TGTGCCAGCAGCATCACAGGGGGACGCTATGGCTGCACCTTC,CASSITGGRYGCTF
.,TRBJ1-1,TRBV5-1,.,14,TGCGCCAGCAGCTTGGGACAGGCGAACACTGAAGCTTTCTTT,CASSLGQANTEAFF
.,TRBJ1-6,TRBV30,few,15,TGTGCCTGGAAACTGACCGGCCTCGGGGATTCACCCCTCCACTTT,CAWKLTGLGDSPLHF
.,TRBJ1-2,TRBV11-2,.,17,TGTGCCAGCAGCCTGCTCCTTCGGGAGGGTGAAAACTCCGGCTACACCTTC,CASSLLLREGENSGYTF
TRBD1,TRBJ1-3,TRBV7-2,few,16,TGTGCCAGCAGCTTTTCCTGGGGACAGAGAGGAAACACCATATATTTT,CASSFSWGQRGNTIYF
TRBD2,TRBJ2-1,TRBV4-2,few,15,TGTGCCAGCAGCCCTCTAGCGGAGGCCTACAATGAGCAGTTCTTC,CASSPLAEAYNEQFF
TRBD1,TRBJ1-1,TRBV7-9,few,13,TGTGCCAGCAGCTTAAGGGGGCCAACTGAAGCTTTCTTT,CASSLRGPTEAFF
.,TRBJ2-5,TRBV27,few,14,TGTGCCAGCAGCCGAAGGGGGATCCCAGAGACCCAGTACTTC,CASSRRGIPETQYF
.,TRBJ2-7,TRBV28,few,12,TGTGCCAGCAGGGGGAGGTCGTACGAGCAGTACTTC,CASRGRSYEQYF
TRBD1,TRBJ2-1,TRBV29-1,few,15,TGCAGCGTTGAGGAGGCCGAGGGGGCTTACAATGAGCAGTTCTTC,CSVEEAEGAYNEQFF
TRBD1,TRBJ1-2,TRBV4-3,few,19,TGCGCCAGCAGCCGACAACTGGACAGGATGGCCAAGTGGAACTATGGCTACACCTTC,CASSRQLDRMAKWNYGYTF
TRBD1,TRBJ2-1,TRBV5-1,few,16,TGCGCCAGCAGCGCCCCGACAGGGTACTCTAGTAATGAGCAGTTCTTC,CASSAPTGYSSNEQFF
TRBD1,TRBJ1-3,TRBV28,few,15,TGTGCCAGCAGGCAGGGGGCTCACCCTGGAAACACCATATATTTT,CASRQGAHPGNTIYF
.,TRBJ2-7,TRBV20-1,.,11,TGCAGTGCCCTACTAGCTTACGAGCAGTACTTC,CSALLAYEQYF
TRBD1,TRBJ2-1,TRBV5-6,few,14,TGTGCCAGCCGGGGACAGGTTTCCTACAATGAGCAGTTCTTC,CASRGQVSYNEQFF
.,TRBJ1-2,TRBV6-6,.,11,TGTGCCAGCAGGGGCGGGGGCGGCTACACCTTC,CASRGGGGYTF
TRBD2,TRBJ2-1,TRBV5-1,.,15,TGCGCCAGCAGCTTTCGGGGAGCGGGGGTGAATGAGCAGTTCTTC,CASSFRGAGVNEQFF